Listed below are T cell receptor beta chains from one sample, sequenced in a study of blood T cells in healthy people across ages. One entry per CDR3 protein, called by TCRdb with MiXCR from the 5' RACE reads. This repertoire shows some 750,000 distinct CDR3 sequences, 20% to 25% found once; its top ten account for about 20%. Sequences were obtained from blood. These receptors were obtained from a man between 65 and 85 years old in good health. Each CDR3 is given with its conserved first and last residue. D genes are given only for firm matches. Clone size is stated in some rows and not others, as once, few, many or a class when expanded.

v_call	cdr3_length	clone_size	d_call	j_call	cdr3_nt	cdr3_aa
TRBV5-1	15	few	.	TRBJ2-2	TGCGCCAGCAGCTTGGCCAGGACGAACACCGGGGAGCTGTTTTTT	CASSLARTNTGELFF
TRBV12-3/TRBV12-4	13	.	.	TRBJ2-1	TGTGCCAGCAGTTTAGGAGCCCGGCATGAGCAGTTCTTC	CASSLGARHEQFF
TRBV4-1	17	.	.	TRBJ2-5	TGCGCCAGCAGCCAAGGGAGCGGCGGAAACATCCAAGAGACCCAGTACTTC	CASSQGSGGNIQETQYF
TRBV5-1	16	.	TRBD1	TRBJ2-3	TGCGCCAGCAGCTTAACAGGGGCCACTAGCACAGATACGCAGTATTTT	CASSLTGATSTDTQYF
TRBV9	16	many	.	TRBJ2-6	TGTGCCAGCAGCGTAGCTTCAAATACTGGGGCCAACGTCCTGACTTTC	CASSVASNTGANVLTF
TRBV20-1	13	few	.	TRBJ1-1	TGCAGTGCTAGAGGCCGGGCGAACACTGAAGCTTTCTTT	CSARGRANTEAFF
TRBV25-1	16	.	.	TRBJ1-4	TGTGCCAGCCAAGGGGGGCGTGGAGGGACTAATGAAAAACTGTTTTTT	CASQGGRGGTNEKLFF
TRBV3-1	15	few	.	TRBJ2-1	TGTGCCACCACACAGGTGGCTTCCTCCTACAATGAGCAGTTCTTC	CATTQVASSYNEQFF
TRBV7-2	12	many	.	TRBJ2-1	TGTGCCAGCAGCTTAGGAAGGTATGAGCAGTTCTTC	CASSLGRYEQFF
TRBV6-5	14	once	TRBD1	TRBJ1-4	TGTGCCAGCAGTTATTCGACGGACAGGGAAAAACTGTTTTTT	CASSYSTDREKLFF
TRBV5-1	15	few	TRBD2	TRBJ2-5	TGCGCCAGCAGCTTGACTAGCGGGGTTCCAGAGACCCAGTACTTC	CASSLTSGVPETQYF
TRBV10-3	16	.	.	TRBJ2-3	TGTGCCATCGGTGAGTGGGGAGAAATAAGCACAGATACGCAGTATTTT	CAIGEWGEISTDTQYF
TRBV5-4	14	.	.	TRBJ2-5	TGTGCCAGCAGCCCCGAGCGGCGTACGGAGACCCAGTACTTC	CASSPERRTETQYF
TRBV6-5	13	.	.	TRBJ2-7	TGTGCCAGCAGTTACGGCACTTCCTACGAGCAGTACTTC	CASSYGTSYEQYF
TRBV15	14	.	.	TRBJ2-3	TGTGCCACCAGCAGAATGTTAGGGACAGATACGCAGTATTTT	CATSRMLGTDTQYF
TRBV29-1	15	.	.	TRBJ2-5	TGCAGCGTTGACCAGGACCCAAACGTGGAAGAGACCCAGTACTTC	CSVDQDPNVEETQYF
TRBV7-2	18	few	.	TRBJ2-5	TGTGCCAGCAGCTTAGCGCTAAGCTGGGAGAGGGGTGAAGAGACCCAGTACTTC	CASSLALSWERGEETQYF
TRBV20-1	14	.	.	TRBJ1-6	TGCAGTGCTAGGATGAGTTTAGCTAATTCACCCCTCCACTTT	CSARMSLANSPLHF
TRBV3-1	13	.	TRBD1	TRBJ1-2	TGTACCAGCAGCCGGGACAGGCTCTATGGCTACACCTTC	CTSSRDRLYGYTF
TRBV18	18	.	TRBD1	TRBJ2-5	TGTGCCAGCTCACCCCGAACAATGGACAGGGGAAGCTGGGAGACCCAGTACTTC	CASSPRTMDRGSWETQYF
TRBV4-1	14	few	.	TRBJ1-4	TGCGCCAGCAGCGTTAAGGAAGCTAATGAAAAACTGTTTTTT	CASSVKEANEKLFF
TRBV29-1	14	.	TRBD2	TRBJ2-5	TGCAGCGGAAAACCGGGACTAGGAAAAGAGACCCAGTACTTC	CSGKPGLGKETQYF
TRBV12-3/TRBV12-4	15	many	TRBD2	TRBJ2-3	TGTGCCAGCACTCAAAGCGGGGATCCCACAGATACGCAGTATTTT	CASTQSGDPTDTQYF
TRBV7-9	17	few	TRBD1	TRBJ2-5	TGTGCCAGCAGCTTATCTAACCTCGGGACAGGGAAAGAGACCCAGTACTTC	CASSLSNLGTGKETQYF
TRBV11-2	14	few	TRBD1	TRBJ2-7	TGTGCCAGCAGCGAAAACAGGGGGACCTACGAGCAGTACTTC	CASSENRGTYEQYF
TRBV14	12	.	.	TRBJ2-1	TGTGCCAGCAGCCTTACAATCAATGTGCAGTTCTTC	CASSLTINVQFF
TRBV6-2/TRBV6-3	16	.	.	TRBJ1-1	TGTGCCAGCAGAGGCCCCAAAAGGGCTCTGAACACTGAAGCTTTCTTT	CASRGPKRALNTEAFF
TRBV28	14	few	TRBD2	TRBJ2-7	TGTGCCAGCAGTTTTCTGGCGGGGGGGCCCGAGCAGTACTTC	CASSFLAGGPEQYF
TRBV4-1	14	.	.	TRBJ1-1	TGCGTCAGCAGCCAAGACCGGGGGAGCGCTGAAGCTTTCTTT	CVSSQDRGSAEAFF
TRBV6-5	14	few	.	TRBJ2-1	TGTGCCAGCAGTTACAGGGGTATCTCCAATGAGCAGTTCTTC	CASSYRGISNEQFF
TRBV2	13	.	.	TRBJ1-1	TGTGCCAGCAGCCTGAGGACGGAAGGTGAAGCTTTCTTT	CASSLRTEGEAFF
TRBV12-3/TRBV12-4	18	.	TRBD2	TRBJ2-1	TGTGCCAGCAGCTCCCTGGCGGGGGGGCTTGAGCTCTACAATGAGCAGTTCTTC	CASSSLAGGLELYNEQFF
TRBV11-2	13	few	.	TRBJ2-1	TGTGCCAGCAGCCCCGGGGGATCCAATGAGCAGTTCTTC	CASSPGGSNEQFF
TRBV3-1	13	few	.	TRBJ2-5	TGTGCCAGCAGCCAAGAGACTCGGGAGACCCAGTACTTC	CASSQETRETQYF
TRBV4-3	13	.	.	TRBJ2-5	TGCGCCAGCAGCCAAGATGCCCAGGGGACCCAGTACTTC	CASSQDAQGTQYF
TRBV11-2	15	.	TRBD1	TRBJ1-4	TGTGCCAGCAGCTCCTCGACAGGGCGAAATGAAAAACTGTTTTTT	CASSSSTGRNEKLFF
TRBV10-3	13	.	.	TRBJ2-3	TGTGCCATCAGTGAGGGTGGCGTGGATACGCAGTATTTT	CAISEGGVDTQYF
TRBV5-1	13	few	.	TRBJ1-2	TGCGCCAGCAGCCTGAACGGAGTCGAGGGCTACACCTTC	CASSLNGVEGYTF
TRBV20-1	14	.	.	TRBJ2-1	TGCAGTGCTAGAGATGCTTCCGGGGCCAATGAGCAGTTCTTC	CSARDASGANEQFF
TRBV6-5	16	few	TRBD1	TRBJ1-2	TGTGCCAGCAGTTACTCGTCAACAGGGGGCATCTATGGCTACACCTTC	CASSYSSTGGIYGYTF
TRBV20-1	15	few	.	TRBJ1-1	TGCAGTGCTGGAAGGCGGAGGACTATAAACACTGAAGCTTTCTTT	CSAGRRRTINTEAFF